The 14 T cell receptor beta chains below were found in one sample sequenced in a study of spatial heterogeneity in lung cancer. TCRdb re-analysed the 5' RACE reads in MiXCR, keeping a single row per CDR3 protein. The sample includes tens of thousands of distinct CDR3 sequences, about 20% of them seen just once. Time point indicated: sample taken at primary tumor resection. Extraction of whole RNA from tumor, nontumor lung or frozen PBMC preceded unsorted sequencing. This material consisted of PBMCs, taken at surgery. The receptors stem from a male donor with early-stage non-small cell lung cancer.

A few counts support this clonotype. The chain's CDR3 is CASSPLAQETQYF. In DNA, the CDR3 is TGTGCCAGCAGCCCACTAGCGCAAGAGACCCAGTACTTC. The V and J genes are TRBV14 and TRBJ2-5, with 7 bases matching TRBD2. CDR1 and CDR2 (germline): SGHDN, FVKESK. The CDR3 is 13 amino acids. V dropped 4 bases and J dropped 2; count of bases not matched to a gene: 1.

This chain's CDR3 is CASSEGVRTGELFF. In nucleotides, the CDR3 is TGTGCCAGCAGTGAGGGAGTACGCACCGGGGAGCTGTTTTTT. The V call is TRBV27, the J call TRBJ2-2; D perhaps matches TRBD2 (5 bases). The CDR3 runs to 14 residues. The V gene lost 5 bases and the J gene lost 4 bases, with 11 bases spanning the gap. The V gene's germline CDR1 is MNHEY and CDR2 SMNVEV (reference sequence).

Many counts were recorded for this clonotype. The rearrangement joins TRBV7-9 to TRBJ2-1; the D is unclear. CDR1 is SEHNR and CDR2 is FQNEAQ in the germline V gene (reference sequence). This CDR3 region has 11 residues. Trimming removed 8 bases at V and 6 bases at J, with 8 bases between. The CDR3 DNA reads as TGTGCCAGCGCGGCCGGCAATGAGCAGTTCTTC. Protein: CASAAGNEQFF.

This clonotype was detected a few times. This chain joins TRBV5-4 and TRBJ2-5, with 8 bases that match TRBD2. V shed 0 bases, J shed 5 bases, and the junction held 9 bases outside the gene matches. The CDR3 is 16 residues long. Germline-derived CDR1 and CDR2 are SGHNT and YYREEE (reference sequence). The CDR3 coding sequence is TGTGCCAGCAGCTTGGCCAGCGGGGGCCTCTGGGAGACCCAGTACTTC. Protein: CASSLASGGLWETQYF.

The chain links TRBV7-2 to TRBJ2-1; D is ambiguous. Germline CDR1 SGHTA, CDR2 FQGNSA. Between the trimmed V and J ends, which lost 4 bases and 6 bases, there was a span of 7 bases. The CDR3 has 12 amino acids. For the CDR3, the DNA is TGTGCCAGCAGCTCACACCGCAATGAGCAGTTCTTC. This sequence encodes CASSSHRNEQFF.

This clonotype came up a few times. The chain recombines TRBV29-1 with TRBJ1-1; D is possibly TRBD1 (6 bases). The CDR3 sequence is 16 residues long. Germline V gene sequence: CDR1 SQVTM, CDR2 ANQGSEA. V shed 6 bases and J shed 3 bases, with 23 bases lying between them. The CDR3 sequence is CSVELSRDIFDTEAFF. CDR3 sequence (DNA): TGCAGCGTGGAACTCTCACGGGACATCTTTGACACTGAAGCTTTCTTT.

In this sample, this clonotype turned up many times. The chain joins TRBV10-3 to TRBJ2-1, with D tentatively TRBD1 or TRBD2 (5 bases each). The V end was cut by 0 bases, the J end by 12 bases, with 15 bases between. The CDR3 has 14 amino acids. Germline V gives CDR1 ENHRY, CDR2 SYGVKD. The CDR3 loop reads CAISESVTPGGQFF. DNA of the CDR3: TGTGCCATCAGTGAGTCGGTCACTCCTGGGGGGCAGTTCTTC.

The chain combines TRBV19 with TRBJ2-3; D may be TRBD1 (6 bases). The CDR3 is made up of 12 amino acids. Germline V gene data show CDR1 as LNHDA and CDR2 as SQIVND (reference sequence). Between the trimmed V and J ends, which lost 6 bases and 9 bases, there was a span of 13 bases. In DNA form, the CDR3 reads TGTGCCAGTAGCGCACAGGGCCGCACGCAGTATTTT. It codes for CASSAQGRTQYF.

The chain is built from TRBV11-1 and TRBJ2-2; D is tentatively TRBD1 or TRBD2 (5 bases each). V was shortened by 3 bases and J by 2 bases, with 13 bases between the two germline ends. This CDR3 comprises 16 residues. Per the germline V gene, CDR1 is SGHAT and CDR2 is FQDESV (reference sequence). This chain's CDR3 is CASSFGRDHNTGELFF. CDR3 bases: TGTGCCAGCAGCTTTGGCCGGGACCATAACACCGGGGAGCTGTTTTTT.

The chain joins TRBV10-3 to TRBJ1-3; D remains unclear. Trimming left V 6 bases short and J 4 bases short, with 13 bases between. The CDR3 is 14 residues long. Germline V gene lookup returns CDR1 ENHRY and CDR2 SYGVKD. The CDR3 region has the DNA TGTGCCATCAGGACTGGGAAGGACGGAAACACCATATATTTT. Its protein product is CAIRTGKDGNTIYF.

The rearrangement uses TRBV7-3 and TRBJ2-2, with D perhaps TRBD1 (5 bases). The V end was cut by 5 bases, the J end by 2 bases, with 9 bases between. Germline CDR1 reads SGHTA; CDR2 reads FQGTGA. CDR3 length: 14 residues. CDR3 DNA sequence: TGTGCCAGCAGCAGCCAGGGCAACACCGGGGAGCTGTTTTTT. It codes for CASSSQGNTGELFF. Looking up the rest from reference TRBV7-3 and TRBJ2-2 gives the full variable domain: GAGVSQTPSNKVTEKGKYVELRCDPISGHTALYWYRQSLGQGPEFLIYFQGTGAADDSGLPNDRFFAVRPEGSVSTLKIQRTERGDSAVYLCASSSQGNTGELFFGEGSRLTVL.

The chain couples TRBV5-1 to TRBJ2-7, with 7 bases aligning to TRBD2. Unmatched junction bases numbered 11, after V lost 4 bases and J lost 7 bases. The CDR3 length is 14 residues. Germline V gene sequence: CDR1 SGHRS, CDR2 YFSETQ. Written as DNA, the CDR3 is TGCGCCAGCAGCCAAACTCCGGGGGGAAGGGAGCAGTACTTC. Translated: CASSQTPGGREQYF.

This clonotype was recorded many times. The chain joins TRBV12-3 or TRBV12-4 to TRBJ2-2; the match to TRBD2 covers 10 bases. The CDR3 loop spans 16 amino acids. J lost 7 bases, V lost 3 bases, and 8 bases had no gene match. The CDR3 DNA reads as TGTGCCAGCAGTTTCGTACTAGCGGGAACGATCGGGGAGCTGTTTTTT. This sequence encodes CASSFVLAGTIGELFF.

This clonotype was counted many times. CDR3 in DNA: TGTGCCAGCAGTATCAGGGGTAGCTCCTACGAGCAGTACTTC. This translates into CASSIRGSSYEQYF. V is TRBV28 and J is TRBJ2-7, with D possibly being TRBD1 (6 bases). The V end lost 5 bases, the J end lost 0 bases, and 11 bases lay between the germline ends. Germline V CDR1 and CDR2: MDHEN, SYDVKM. The CDR3 is made up of 14 amino acids.